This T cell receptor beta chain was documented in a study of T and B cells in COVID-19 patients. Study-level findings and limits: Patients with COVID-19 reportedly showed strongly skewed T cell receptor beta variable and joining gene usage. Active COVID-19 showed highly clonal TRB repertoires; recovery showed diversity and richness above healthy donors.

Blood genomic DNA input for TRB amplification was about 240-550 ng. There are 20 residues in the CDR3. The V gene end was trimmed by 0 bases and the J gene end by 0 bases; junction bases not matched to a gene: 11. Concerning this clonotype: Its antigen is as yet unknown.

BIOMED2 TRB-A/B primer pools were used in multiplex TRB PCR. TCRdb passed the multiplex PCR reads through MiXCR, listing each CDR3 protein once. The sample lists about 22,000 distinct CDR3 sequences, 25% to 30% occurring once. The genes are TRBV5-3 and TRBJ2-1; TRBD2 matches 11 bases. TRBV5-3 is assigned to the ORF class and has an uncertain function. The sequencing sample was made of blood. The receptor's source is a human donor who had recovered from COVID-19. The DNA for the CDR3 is TGTGCCAGAAGCTTGGCCTACGGACTAGCGGGCAGAAGCTCCTACAATGAGCAGTTCTTC. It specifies CARSLAYGLAGRSSYNEQFF.